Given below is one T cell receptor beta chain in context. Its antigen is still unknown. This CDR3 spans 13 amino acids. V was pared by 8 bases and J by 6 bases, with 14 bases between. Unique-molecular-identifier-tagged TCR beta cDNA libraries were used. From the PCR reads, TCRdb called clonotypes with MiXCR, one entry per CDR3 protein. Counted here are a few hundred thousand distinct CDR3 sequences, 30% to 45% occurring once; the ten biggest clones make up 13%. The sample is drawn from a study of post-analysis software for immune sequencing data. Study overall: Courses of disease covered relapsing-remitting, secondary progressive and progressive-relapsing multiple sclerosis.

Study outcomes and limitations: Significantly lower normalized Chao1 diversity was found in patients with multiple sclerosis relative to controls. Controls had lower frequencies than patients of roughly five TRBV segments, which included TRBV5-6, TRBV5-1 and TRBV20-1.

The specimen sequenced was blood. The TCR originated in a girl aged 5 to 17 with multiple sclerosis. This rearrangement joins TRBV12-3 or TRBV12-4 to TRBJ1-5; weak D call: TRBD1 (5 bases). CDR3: CASGGTDRQPQHF. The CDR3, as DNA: TGTGCCAGCGGCGGGACTGATCGTCAGCCCCAGCATTTT.